Below are 22 T cell receptor beta chains sequenced from a single sample in a study of shared clonotypes between healthy human individuals. The protocol was immunoSEQ multiplex PCR, while the TCRdb copy is restricted to in-frame clones and leaves out a portion. This table has some 700,000 clones, 90% appearing once. The sample consisted of memory CD8+ T cells from PBMCs. Sample subset: CD45RO+ cells pooled with CCR7-negative TemRA cells. These receptors were obtained from a young man in good health. Some clones in this sample may be carry-over from other donors' samples.

J is TRBJ2-7 and V is TRBV5-5, with D perhaps TRBD1 or TRBD2 (5 bases each). Germline lookup yields CDR1 SGHKS and CDR2 YYEKEE (reference sequence). V was trimmed by 0 bases and J by 3 bases, leaving 7 bases between them. CDR3 length equals 13 residues. CDR3 nucleotides: TGTGCCAGCAGCTTGGTTGGGGGCTACGAGCAGTACTTC. Translating it yields CASSLVGGYEQYF.

The sample holds a few counts of this clone. This chain joins TRBV19 and TRBJ1-1, with 7 bases aligning to TRBD1. J was trimmed by 0 bases and V by 4 bases; bases with no gene match: 5. Germline V gene sequence: CDR1 LNHDA, CDR2 SQIVND (reference sequence). The CDR3 is made up of 15 amino acids. The CDR3 DNA is TGTGCCAGTAGTACGAGGGACAGCGTGAACACTGAAGCTTTCTTT. It yields the protein CASSTRDSVNTEAFF.

This chain connects TRBV9 to TRBJ2-1; D possibly matches TRBD1 or TRBD2 (5 bases each). There are 15 residues in the CDR3. Germline values: CDR1 SGDLS, CDR2 YYNGEE. Deletions cut 2 bases from V and 8 bases from J, with 17 bases between. The CDR3 region is CASSVFPGTFDEQFF. CDR3 nucleotide sequence: TGTGCCAGCAGCGTGTTCCCCGGGACCTTTGATGAGCAGTTCTTC.

The chain recombines TRBV7-9 with TRBJ1-2; 12 bases match TRBD1. The CDR3 is 15 amino acids. The V gene end was trimmed by 6 bases and the J gene end by 8 bases; junction bases not matched to a gene: 10. Germline CDR1 reads SEHNR; CDR2 reads FQNEAQ (reference sequence). The CDR3 coding sequence is TGTGCCAGCAGGTCACGGGACAGGGGGCTCGAGGGCTACACCTTC. Encoded protein: CASRSRDRGLEGYTF.

This rearrangement joins TRBV4-1 to TRBJ2-1, with 7 bases aligning to TRBD2. The germline CDR1 and CDR2 sequences are MGHRA and YSYEKL. J was trimmed by 4 bases and V by 5 bases; bases with no gene match: 17. The CDR3 consists of 18 residues. Here the CDR3 DNA reads TGCGCCAGCAGCGGTTGGGCGGGAGAGGTAGGTCTATACAATGAGCAGTTCTTC. This translates into CASSGWAGEVGLYNEQFF.

This clone was seen a few times. This chain connects TRBV27 to TRBJ2-1, with D unclear. Germline-derived CDR1 and CDR2 are MNHEY and SMNVEV (reference sequence). The CDR3 extends over 12 amino acids. With 6 bases removed from V and 2 bases from J, the gap between germline ends came to 5 bases. CDR3 nucleotides: TGTGCCAGCAGCGGAACCTACAATGAGCAGTTCTTC. This encodes CASSGTYNEQFF.

Note on this clone: Other DNA sequences of this sample code for an identical CDR3. V and J are TRBV27 and TRBJ2-7; possibly TRBD1 for D (6 bases). CDR1 is MNHEY, CDR2 SMNVEV, per germline (reference sequence). The CDR3 contains 14 residues. Trimming removed 2 bases at V and 2 bases at J, with 10 bases between. The CDR3 spells CASSLGRGPYEQYF. The CDR3 DNA follows: TGTGCCAGCAGTTTAGGCAGGGGCCCCTACGAGCAGTACTTC.

J is TRBJ1-1 and V is TRBV6-4; TRBD1 matches 7 bases. Germline V gene sequence: CDR1 MRHNA, CDR2 SNTAGT. This CDR3 spans 14 amino acids. Trimming cost V 5 bases and J 6 bases; bases outside gene matches: 9. The CDR3 loop is CASSLFRGWPEAFF. CDR3 sequence (DNA): TGTGCCAGCAGTCTCTTCAGGGGGTGGCCTGAAGCTTTCTTT.

The chain is built from TRBV15 and TRBJ2-3; no clear D gene. V lost 2 bases and J lost 4, with 10 bases in between. There are 14 residues in the CDR3. Germline V lookup: CDR1 LNHNV, CDR2 YYDKDF (reference sequence). CDR3 region: CATSRPWTPDTQYF. The CDR3 bases are TGTGCCACCAGCAGACCCTGGACGCCAGATACGCAGTATTTT. Looking up the rest from reference TRBV15 and TRBJ2-3 gives the full variable domain: DAMVIQNPRYQVTQFGKPVTLSCSQTLNHNVMYWYQQKSSQAPKLLFHYYDKDFNNEADTPDNFQSRRPNTSFCFLDIRSPGLGDTAMYLCATSRPWTPDTQYFGPGTRLTVL.

Note on this clone: Being one base from a much bigger clone, this may be a read error. Other nucleotide sequences in the sample specify the same CDR3. The chain recombines TRBV4-1 with TRBJ1-2; a possible D gene is TRBD1 (6 bases). From germline, CDR1 is MGHRA and CDR2 YSYEKL. The CDR3 runs to 16 residues. V was trimmed by 3 bases and J by 2 bases, leaving 16 bases between them. The CDR3 DNA reads TGCGCCAGCAGCCAGACGGGGGGGGCGCAGAACTATGGCTACACCTTC. Translating gives CASSQTGGAQNYGYTF.

The genes are TRBV12-5 and TRBJ2-5; D is possibly TRBD1 (5 bases). Germline CDR1 and CDR2: LGHNT and FRNRAP. V dropped 6 bases and J dropped 2 bases, with 16 bases sitting between them. There are 15 residues in the CDR3. The CDR3: CASGLGPPFQETQYF. Written as DNA, the CDR3 is TGTGCTAGTGGCCTGGGGCCGCCGTTTCAAGAGACCCAGTACTTC. Full variable domain (missing parts from reference TRBV12-5 and TRBJ2-5): DARVTQTPRHKVTEMGQEVTMRCQPILGHNTVFWYRQTMMQGLELLAYFRNRAPLDDSGMPKDRFSAEMPDATLATLKIQPSEPRDSAVYFCASGLGPPFQETQYFGPGTRLLVL.

This sequence joins TRBV28 and TRBJ1-5; D is ambiguous. This CDR3 has 15 residues. V dropped 2 bases and J dropped 5 bases, with 13 bases sitting between them. CDR1 is MDHEN, CDR2 SYDVKM, per germline. The CDR3 DNA reads TGTGCCAGCAGTTTAGGGCAACCGTACTATCAGCCCCAGCATTTT. It is translated as CASSLGQPYYQPQHF.

The rearrangement joins TRBV27 to TRBJ2-7, with D uncertain. The CDR3 extends over 15 amino acids. Germline CDR1 is MNHEY and CDR2 is SMNVEV (reference sequence). V lost 4 bases, J lost 0 bases, and 13 bases lay in between. CDR3 sequence reads: CASSSRFQSSYEQYF. DNA of the CDR3: TGTGCCAGCAGTTCCCGTTTCCAAAGCTCCTACGAGCAGTACTTC.

The chain has TRBV27 and TRBJ2-5; 10 positions agree with TRBD1. Germline CDR1 and CDR2: MNHEY and SMNVEV (reference sequence). The V gene end was trimmed by 5 bases and the J gene end by 5 bases; junction bases not matched to a gene: 8. The CDR3 covers 15 residues. The CDR3 bases are TGTGCCAGCAGTGGAGACAGGGGGCGGCGGGAGACCCAGTACTTC. Its protein is CASSGDRGRRETQYF.

The chain combines TRBV5-4 with TRBJ2-7; 10 nucleotides agree with TRBD2. The CDR3 runs 16 residues. CDR1 and CDR2 from the germline V gene are SGHNT and YYREEE (reference sequence). The J segment lost 6 bases and the V segment lost 4 bases, leaving 13 bases of the junction unmatched. The CDR3 sequence is CASSGWTSGNLREQYF. The CDR3 DNA follows: TGTGCCAGCAGCGGGTGGACTAGCGGTAACCTCCGCGAGCAGTACTTC.

The genes are TRBV28 and TRBJ2-7; a weak D match, TRBD1 (5 bases). The CDR3 contains 14 residues. In germline, CDR1 is MDHEN, CDR2 SYDVKM. Trimming took off 1 base at V and 3 bases at J, with 10 bases between the two ends. CDR3 residues: CASSLSPGNYEQYF. Here the CDR3 DNA reads TGTGCCAGCAGTTTATCCCCAGGGAACTACGAGCAGTACTTC. The entire variable domain, with the rest obtained from reference TRBV28 and TRBJ2-7, is as follows: DVKVTQSSRYLVKRTGEKVFLECVQDMDHENMFWYRQDPGLGLRLIYFSYDVKMKEKGDIPEGYSVSREKKERFSLILESASTNQTSMYLCASSLSPGNYEQYFGPGTRLTVT.

V gene TRBV29-1 combines with J gene TRBJ2-2, with D unclear. Germline lookup yields CDR1 SQVTM and CDR2 ANQGSEA. V lost 2 bases and J 6 bases, leaving 13 bases between the germline ends. There are 14 residues in the CDR3. Here the CDR3 DNA reads TGCAGCGTTGAAAGGGCCGAGGTACCCGGGGAGCTGTTTTTT. Protein sequence: CSVERAEVPGELFF.

V usage is TRBV19 and J usage is TRBJ2-7, with TRBD2 matching over 9 bases. This CDR3 contains 15 residues. CDR1 is LNHDA and CDR2 is SQIVND in the germline V gene (reference sequence). V trimming: 1 base; J trimming: 5 bases; junction bases outside the gene matches: 6. CDR3 region: CASSIVAGGLNEQYF. The CDR3 coding sequence is TGTGCCAGTAGTATAGTTGCGGGAGGGCTCAACGAGCAGTACTTC.

The chain carries TRBV6-1 and TRBJ2-7; D possibly corresponds to TRBD1 (5 bases). Deletions cut 0 bases from V and 1 base from J, with 10 bases between. CDR1 and CDR2 from the germline V gene are MNHNS and SASEGT. The CDR3 totals 15 residues. This chain's CDR3 is CASSEAPAGSYEQYF. DNA of the CDR3: TGTGCCAGCAGTGAAGCGCCAGCAGGGTCCTACGAGCAGTACTTC.

CDR3 region: CASSLRRQGASGANVLTF. The DNA for the CDR3 is TGTGCCAGTAGCCTCCGGCGACAGGGGGCTTCTGGGGCCAACGTCCTGACTTTC. The chain uses TRBV19 and TRBJ2-6; 10 nucleotides line up with TRBD1. This CDR3 has 18 residues. CDR1 and CDR2 (germline): LNHDA, SQIVND (reference sequence). Losses at the gene ends were 6 bases for V and 1 base for J; bases not matched to a gene: 9.

The V call is TRBV19, the J call TRBJ1-5; D is unresolved. V was trimmed by 1 base and J by 4 bases, leaving 11 bases between them. The CDR3 is 15 amino acids. In germline, CDR1 is LNHDA, CDR2 SQIVND (reference sequence). The CDR3 is CASSIVNGLNQPQHF. DNA of the CDR3: TGTGCCAGTAGTATAGTAAACGGATTGAATCAGCCCCAGCATTTT.

The rearrangement uses TRBV4-1 and TRBJ1-1; D gene ambiguous. Germline values: CDR1 MGHRA, CDR2 YSYEKL. The length of the CDR3 is 16 residues. Trimming removed 1 base at V and 1 base at J, with 13 bases between. CDR3 protein: CASSQVLGSRNTEAFF. The CDR3 DNA reads TGCGCCAGCAGCCAAGTTTTGGGCAGTAGGAACACTGAAGCTTTCTTT.